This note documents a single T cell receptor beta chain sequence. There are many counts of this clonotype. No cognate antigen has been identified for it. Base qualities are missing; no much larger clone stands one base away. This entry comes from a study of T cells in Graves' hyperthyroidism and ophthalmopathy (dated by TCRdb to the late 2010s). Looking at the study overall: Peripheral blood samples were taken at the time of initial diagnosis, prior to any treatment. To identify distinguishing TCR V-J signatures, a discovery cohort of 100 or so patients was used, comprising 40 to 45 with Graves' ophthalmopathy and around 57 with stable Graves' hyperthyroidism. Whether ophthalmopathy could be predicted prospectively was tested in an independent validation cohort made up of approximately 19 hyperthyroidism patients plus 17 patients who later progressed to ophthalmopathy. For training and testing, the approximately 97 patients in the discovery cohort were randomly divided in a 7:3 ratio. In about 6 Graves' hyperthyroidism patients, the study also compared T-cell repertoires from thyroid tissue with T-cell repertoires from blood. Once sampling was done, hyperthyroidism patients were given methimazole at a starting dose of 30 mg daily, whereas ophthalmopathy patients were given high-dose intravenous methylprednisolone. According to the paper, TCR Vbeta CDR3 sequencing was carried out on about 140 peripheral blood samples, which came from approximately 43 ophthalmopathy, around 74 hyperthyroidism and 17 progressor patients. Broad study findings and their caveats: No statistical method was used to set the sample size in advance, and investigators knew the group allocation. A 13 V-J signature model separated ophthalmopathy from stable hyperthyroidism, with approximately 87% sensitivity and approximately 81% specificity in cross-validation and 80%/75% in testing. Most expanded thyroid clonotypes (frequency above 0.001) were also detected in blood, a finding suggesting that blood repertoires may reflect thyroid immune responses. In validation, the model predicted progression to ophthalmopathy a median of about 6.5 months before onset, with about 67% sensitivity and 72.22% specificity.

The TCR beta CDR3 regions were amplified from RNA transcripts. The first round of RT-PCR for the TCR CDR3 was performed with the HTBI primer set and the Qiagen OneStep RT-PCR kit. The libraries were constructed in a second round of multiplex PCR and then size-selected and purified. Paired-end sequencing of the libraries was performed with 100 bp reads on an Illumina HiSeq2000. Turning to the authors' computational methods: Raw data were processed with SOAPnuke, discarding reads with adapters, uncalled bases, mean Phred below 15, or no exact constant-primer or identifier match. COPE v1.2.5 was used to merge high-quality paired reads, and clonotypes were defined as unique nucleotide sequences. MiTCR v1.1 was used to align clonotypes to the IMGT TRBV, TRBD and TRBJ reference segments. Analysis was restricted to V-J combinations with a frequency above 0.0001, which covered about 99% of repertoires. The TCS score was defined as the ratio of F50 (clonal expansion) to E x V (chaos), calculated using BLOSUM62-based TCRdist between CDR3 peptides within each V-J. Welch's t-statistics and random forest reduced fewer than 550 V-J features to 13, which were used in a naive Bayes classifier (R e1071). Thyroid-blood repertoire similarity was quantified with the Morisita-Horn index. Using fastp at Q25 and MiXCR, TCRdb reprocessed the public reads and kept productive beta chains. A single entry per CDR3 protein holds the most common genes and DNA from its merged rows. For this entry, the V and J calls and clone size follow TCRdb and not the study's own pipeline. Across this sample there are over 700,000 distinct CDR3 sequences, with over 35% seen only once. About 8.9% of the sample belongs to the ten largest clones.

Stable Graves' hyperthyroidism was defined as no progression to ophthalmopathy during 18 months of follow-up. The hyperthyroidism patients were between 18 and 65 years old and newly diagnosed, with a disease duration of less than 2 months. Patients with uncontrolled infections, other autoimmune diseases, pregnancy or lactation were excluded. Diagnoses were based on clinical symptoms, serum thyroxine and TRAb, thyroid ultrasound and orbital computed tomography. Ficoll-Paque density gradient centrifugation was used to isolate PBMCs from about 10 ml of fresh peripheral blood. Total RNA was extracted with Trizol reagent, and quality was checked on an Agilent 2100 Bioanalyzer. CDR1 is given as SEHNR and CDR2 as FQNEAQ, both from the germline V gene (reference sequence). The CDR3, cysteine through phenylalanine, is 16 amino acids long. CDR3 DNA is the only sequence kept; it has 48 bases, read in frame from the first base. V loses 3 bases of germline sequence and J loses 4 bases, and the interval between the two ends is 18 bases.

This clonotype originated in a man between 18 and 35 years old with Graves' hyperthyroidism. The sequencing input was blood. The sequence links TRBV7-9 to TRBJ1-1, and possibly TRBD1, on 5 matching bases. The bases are TGTGCCAGCAGCTTCGAGCTGGGGGAGGGTGGCACTGAAGCTTTCTTT. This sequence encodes CASSFELGEGGTEAFF.